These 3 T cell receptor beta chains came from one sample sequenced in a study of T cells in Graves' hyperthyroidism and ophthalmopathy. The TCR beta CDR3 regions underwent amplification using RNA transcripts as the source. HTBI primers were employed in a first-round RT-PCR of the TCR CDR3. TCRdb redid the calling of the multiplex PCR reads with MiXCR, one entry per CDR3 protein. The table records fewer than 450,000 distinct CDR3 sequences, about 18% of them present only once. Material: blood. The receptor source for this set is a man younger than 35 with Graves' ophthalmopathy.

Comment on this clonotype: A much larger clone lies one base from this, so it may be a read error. CDR3 sequence (DNA): TGTGCCGGCAGCTCAACCGGGCAGGGGGCTGAAGCTTTCTTT. Translated: CAGSSTGQGAEAFF. The rearrangement uses TRBV5-5 and TRBJ1-1, with 7 bases that match TRBD1. The germline V gene has CDR1 SGHKS and CDR2 YYEKEE (reference sequence). CDR3 length: 14 residues.

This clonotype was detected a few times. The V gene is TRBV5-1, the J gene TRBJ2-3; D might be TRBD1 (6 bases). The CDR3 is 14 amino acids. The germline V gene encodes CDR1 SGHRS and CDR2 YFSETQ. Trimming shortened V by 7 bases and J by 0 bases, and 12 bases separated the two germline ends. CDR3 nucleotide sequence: TGCGCCAGCCAACGAGGGGGTAGCACAGATACGCAGTATTTT. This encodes CASQRGGSTDTQYF.

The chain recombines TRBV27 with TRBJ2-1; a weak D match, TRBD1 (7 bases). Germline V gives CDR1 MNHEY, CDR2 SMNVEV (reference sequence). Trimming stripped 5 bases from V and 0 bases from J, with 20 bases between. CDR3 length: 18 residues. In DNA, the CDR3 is TGTGCCAGCAGTACCCAGGGGGACTTAAGGAGCTCCTACAATGAGCAGTTCTTC. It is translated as CASSTQGDLRSSYNEQFF.